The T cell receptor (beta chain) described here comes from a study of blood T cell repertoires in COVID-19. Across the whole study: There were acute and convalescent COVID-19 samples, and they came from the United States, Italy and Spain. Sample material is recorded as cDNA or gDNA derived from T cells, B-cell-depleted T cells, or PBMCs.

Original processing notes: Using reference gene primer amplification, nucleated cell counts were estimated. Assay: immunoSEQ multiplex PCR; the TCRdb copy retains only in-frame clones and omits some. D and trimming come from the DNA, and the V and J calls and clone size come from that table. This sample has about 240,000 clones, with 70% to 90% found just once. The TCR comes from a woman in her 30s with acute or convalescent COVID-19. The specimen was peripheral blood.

CDR3 residues: CVLRATSTDTQYF. In nucleotides, the CDR3 is TGTGTATTACGAGCGACTAGCACAGATACGCAGTATTTT. The chain joins TRBV5-3 to TRBJ2-3; D is undetermined. TRBV5-3 is annotated as an ORF whose role is uncertain. The CDR3 has 13 residues.